This T cell receptor (beta chain) was captured by sequencing in a study of T cells after yellow fever vaccination. Each CDR3 protein is one row after TCRdb ran MiXCR on the 5' RACE reads. The sample records 29,000 or so distinct CDR3 sequences, about 5% being singletons. At least ten counts were recorded for this clonotype. This TCR was recovered from a young man who received the YFV17D yellow fever vaccine. The input for sequencing was CD8+ T cells sorted from PBMCs, taken 10 days after the yellow fever booster vaccination.

The CDR3 here is CSARGRGNNEQFF. The CDR3 nucleotides read TGCAGTGCTAGAGGCCGCGGAAACAATGAGCAGTTCTTC. The chain combines TRBV20-1 with TRBJ2-1; D is ambiguous. The CDR3 is 13 residues long. Trimming stripped 1 base from V and 5 bases from J, with 9 bases between. Germline V lookup: CDR1 DFQATT, CDR2 SNEGSKA (reference sequence).